The rows below give T cell receptor beta chains drawn from one sample of a study of early T cells in non-severe SARS-CoV-2 infection. MiXCR, run by TCRdb on the 5' RACE reads, gives a single entry per CDR3 protein. The sample records 60,000 to 75,000 distinct CDR3 sequences, 12% being singletons. Sequenced input: whole blood. The receptors were gathered from an adult who was a healthcare worker with PCR-confirmed SARS-CoV-2 infection or an uninfected control (not recorded which). CDR3s include the opening cysteine and the closing phenylalanine or tryptophan. The D gene is left open where the match is weak. Size is omitted from some rows. Given values are once, few, many or a class for expanded clones.

CDR3,DNA,V,J,D,size
CASRDRGYSQPQHF,TGTGCCAGCAGGGACAGGGGTTATAGTCAGCCCCAGCATTTT,TRBV6-6,TRBJ1-5,TRBD1,many
CAISLGQGYGQETQYF,TGTGCCATCAGTCTAGGCCAGGGGTACGGCCAAGAGACCCAGTACTTC,TRBV10-3,TRBJ2-5,.,many
CASSQSQGYEQYF,TGTGCCAGCTCACAGTCCCAGGGCTACGAGCAGTACTTC,TRBV18,TRBJ2-7,.,few
CASRGTGNRWKISGANVLTF,TGTGCCAGCAGAGGGACAGGGAATCGGTGGAAGATATCTGGGGCCAACGTCCTGACTTTC,TRBV2,TRBJ2-6,TRBD1,.
CASSYADPTYNEQFF,TGTGCCAGCAGTTACGCGGACCCGACCTACAATGAGCAGTTCTTC,TRBV6-2/TRBV6-3,TRBJ2-1,.,.
CASSATGELFF,TGTGCCAGCAGTGCCACCGGGGAGCTGTTTTTT,TRBV2,TRBJ2-2,.,few
CASSYGGGETQYF,TGTGCCAGCAGTTACGGCGGGGGAGAGACCCAGTACTTC,TRBV6-2/TRBV6-3,TRBJ2-5,TRBD2,.
CAWDKGGRQPQHF,TGTGCCTGGGATAAAGGGGGGCGGCAGCCCCAGCATTTT,TRBV30,TRBJ1-5,.,.
CASSRALTESYGYTF,TGTGCCAGCTCACGAGCCTTGACAGAAAGCTATGGCTACACCTTC,TRBV18,TRBJ1-2,.,.
CAISESRGTLNTEAFF,TGTGCCATCAGTGAGTCTCGGGGTACCCTGAACACTGAAGCTTTCTTT,TRBV10-3,TRBJ1-1,.,many
CASSTDSYEQYF,TGTGCCAGCAGCACGGACAGCTACGAGCAGTACTTC,TRBV5-6,TRBJ2-7,.,many
CSANDRVGGEQFF,TGCAGTGCAAATGACAGGGTGGGGGGTGAGCAGTTCTTC,TRBV20-1,TRBJ2-1,.,many
CASSLGVASYEQYF,TGTGCCAGCAGCCTAGGGGTGGCATCTTACGAGCAGTACTTC,TRBV11-2,TRBJ2-7,.,many